This T cell receptor (beta chain) was sequenced for a study of blood T cell repertoires in COVID-19. This table comes from immunoSEQ multiplex PCR, and its TCRdb copy is limited to in-frame clones, with some not included. The repertoire has about 220,000 clones, roughly four fifths of them found once; the top ten carry over 12%. This CDR3 is 14 amino acids long. CDR1 MNHNS and CDR2 SASEGT come from the germline V gene. V gave up 2 bases and J gave up 2 bases, with 7 bases separating them. This chain uses TRBV6-1 with TRBJ1-5; D is possibly TRBD1 (6 bases). The sample comprised PBMCs or T cells enriched from blood (not recorded which). This TCR was sampled from a middle-aged man who had recovered from COVID-19. Here the CDR3 DNA reads TGTGCCAGCAGTGAACGGACAGGCAATCAGCCCCAGCATTTT. Translating it yields CASSERTGNQPQHF.